This entry lists 12 T cell receptor beta chains sequenced from one sample in a study of long-term antiretroviral therapy in people with HIV. Version v3.0 of the immunoSEQ assay was performed at survey level. The data were produced by immunoSEQ multiplex PCR, yet TCRdb's version contains in-frame clones alone and is incomplete. The sample contains 18,000 or so clones, around 80% of which appear only once. The sequences come from unsorted PBMCs, collected at the start of antiretroviral therapy, before treatment. These TCRs come from a woman aged 40 to 50 with HIV.

V gene TRBV5-1 combines with J gene TRBJ1-1; D gene unclear. Germline V lookup: CDR1 SGHRS, CDR2 YFSETQ. The CDR3 runs 13 residues. The V end lost 3 bases, the J end lost 0 bases, and 6 bases lay between the germline ends. Written as DNA, the CDR3 is TGCGCCAGCAGCTGGGAGATGAACACTGAAGCTTTCTTT. Protein product: CASSWEMNTEAFF.

The V call is TRBV10-3, the J call TRBJ1-2; 9 nucleotides line up with TRBD1. The CDR3 is made up of 16 amino acids. Germline assignment: CDR1 ENHRY and CDR2 SYGVKD. Germline trimming cut 6 bases from V and 3 bases from J; bases unmatched to any gene: 11. CDR3 sequence: CAISPTPTGGDYGYTF. The CDR3 coding sequence is TGTGCCATCAGCCCTACCCCGACAGGGGGAGACTATGGCTACACCTTC.

The chain recombines TRBV7-9 with TRBJ1-6, with 7 bases fitting TRBD1. CDR1 and CDR2 from the germline V gene are SEHNR and FQNEAQ (reference sequence). Germline trimming cut 5 bases from V and 6 bases from J; bases unmatched to any gene: 13. This CDR3 spans 17 amino acids. The CDR3 region is CASSPDFEGAVNSPLHF. The CDR3 nucleotides read TGTGCCAGCAGCCCCGACTTTGAGGGGGCTGTTAATTCACCCCTCCACTTT.

As to this clone: The junction differs from germline at one of its ends, possibly a read error. This chain connects TRBV7-7 to TRBJ1-5; D is uncertain. This CDR3 region has 16 residues. CDR1 is SSHAT and CDR2 is FNYEAQ in the germline V gene (reference sequence). Here the CDR3 DNA reads TGTGCCAGCAACTTACATCAATCCTATAGCAATCAGCCCCAGCATTTT. This gives the protein CASNLHQSYSNQPQHF.

V is TRBV14 and J is TRBJ1-5; D gene ambiguous. The CDR3 loop spans 13 amino acids. The V gene lost 4 bases and the J gene lost 4 bases, with 8 bases spanning the gap. The germline CDR1 and CDR2 sequences are SGHDN and FVKESK. CDR3 sequence: CASSRSKNQPQHF. The CDR3 DNA sequence: TGTGCCAGCAGCCGATCCAAAAATCAGCCCCAGCATTTT.

The V and J genes are TRBV5-1 and TRBJ1-4; D possibly corresponds to TRBD1 (6 bases). Trimming removed 3 bases at V and 0 bases at J, with 15 bases between. The CDR3 is made up of 17 amino acids. The germline gives CDR1 SGHRS, CDR2 YFSETQ. As DNA, the CDR3 is TGCGCCAGCAGCTCCGGTAACAGGGAAACAACTAATGAAAAACTGTTTTTT. Translated: CASSSGNRETTNEKLFF.

The chain carries TRBV18 and TRBJ2-2, with TRBD2 matching 11 bases. Trimming at V came to 2 bases and at J to 0 bases, leaving 17 bases not matched to a gene. Germline-derived CDR1 and CDR2 are KGHSH and LQKENI. The CDR3 runs 22 residues. The CDR3 reads CASSPFFASRLAGSANTGELFF. Written as DNA, the CDR3 is TGTGCCAGCTCACCATTCTTCGCCTCGAGACTAGCGGGGTCCGCGAACACCGGGGAGCTGTTTTTT.

This clone is labeled as medium-sized. The chain recombines TRBV19 with TRBJ1-6, with D hard to call. The CDR3 runs 14 residues. V shed 7 bases and J shed 7 bases, with 14 bases lying between them. The V gene's germline CDR1 is LNHDA and CDR2 SQIVND (reference sequence). CDR3 residues: CASTGSPGNSPLHF. The CDR3, as DNA: TGTGCCAGTACTGGCAGCCCGGGAAATTCACCCCTCCACTTT.

The chain links TRBV7-9 to TRBJ2-3; D perhaps matches TRBD1 (6 bases). Trimming pared 1 base from V and 4 bases from J, leaving 15 bases between. The length of the CDR3 is 16 residues. Looked up from germline, CDR1 is SEHNR and CDR2 is FQNEAQ (reference sequence). The CDR3 spells CASSLVEGEKADTQYF. CDR3 bases: TGTGCCAGCAGCTTAGTTGAGGGGGAAAAAGCAGATACGCAGTATTTT. Based on the CDR3 plus reference TRBV7-9 and TRBJ2-3, the full variable domain is DTGVSQNPRHKITKRGQNVTFRCDPISEHNRLYWYRQTLGQGPEFLTYFQNEAQLEKSRLLSDRFSAERPKGSFSTLEIQRTEQGDSAMYLCASSLVEGEKADTQYFGPGTRLTVL.

This chain links TRBV5-4 with TRBJ2-7, with D perhaps TRBD1 (6 bases). This CDR3 is built from 14 residues. V lost 2 bases and J lost 1, with 10 bases in between. CDR1 and CDR2 (germline): SGHNT, YYREEE (reference sequence). CDR3 coding DNA: TGTGCCAGCAGCTTCTCAGGGACATCCTACGAGCAGTACTTC. Its protein product is CASSFSGTSYEQYF.

The V call is TRBV10-3, the J call TRBJ2-7; D remains ambiguous. Per the germline V gene, CDR1 is ENHRY and CDR2 is SYGVKD. V was cut by 2 bases and J by 0 bases, with 2 bases left in between. This CDR3 is 12 amino acids long. CDR3 amino acids: CAISERSYEQYF. The CDR3 DNA reads as TGTGCCATCAGTGAGCGCTCCTACGAGCAGTACTTC.

The chain joins TRBV30 to TRBJ1-6, with 9 bases fitting TRBD1. The V segment lost 4 bases and the J segment 8 bases; nucleotides outside the gene matches: 18. The germline CDR1 and CDR2 sequences are GTSNPN and SVGIG (reference sequence). The length of the CDR3 is 18 residues. The CDR3 loop reads CAWIGGTGFLKSDSPLHF. CDR3 DNA sequence: TGTGCCTGGATTGGTGGGACAGGGTTCCTAAAATCGGATTCACCCCTCCACTTT.